This TCR beta chain was recorded in a study of CD8 T cells in Susac syndrome. The V end lost 2 bases, the J end lost 10 bases, and 12 bases lay between the germline ends. The CDR3 is made up of 14 amino acids. A quantity of about 0.5 to 1 ug RNA underwent reverse transcription using random hexamers. TCRdb fed the immunoSEQ multiplex PCR reads into MiXCR, producing one record per CDR3 protein. The sample contains roughly 200,000 distinct CDR3 sequences, around 95% of which appear only once. The sample holds one count of this clonotype. The sequence was collected from a human donor with multiple sclerosis. The specimen was CD4+ T cells from PBMCs. The chain joins TRBV12-3 or TRBV12-4 to TRBJ1-6, with D perhaps matching TRBD1 (5 bases). CDR3 DNA sequence: TGTGCCAGCAGTTTACAGGGAACAAACTCACCCCTCCACTTT. Protein: CASSLQGTNSPLHF.